This TCR beta chain appears in the sequencing data of a study of shared clonotypes between healthy human individuals. This CDR3 comprises 14 residues. Deletions cut 1 base from V and 7 bases from J, with 14 bases between. Germline CDR1 SNHLY, CDR2 FYNNEI. Terminally differentiated effector memory CD45RA+ cells were excluded by CCR7 positive selection of CD45RO-negative cells. Comments on this clone: What it binds is not known.

Using immunoSEQ multiplex PCR, the repertoire was profiled, and TCRdb retains in-frame clones only, with some absent. Of about 820,000 clones listed, 80% to 95% are singletons. Study findings and constraints: A reduction in generation probabilities was seen for non-shared clonotypes relative to those shared by all four donors.

The specimen sequenced was naive CD8+ T cells sorted from blood. This chain links TRBV2 with TRBJ2-7; the D gene is possibly TRBD1 (6 bases). The TCR was taken from a young man in good health. CDR3 bases: TGTGCCAGCAGTGAAGATCCAGGGGCGGAAGAGCAGTACTTC. Translating it yields CASSEDPGAEEQYF. Filled out from reference TRBV2 and TRBJ2-7, the complete variable domain reads EPEVTQTPSHQVTQMGQEVILRCVPISNHLYFYWYRQILGQKVEFLVSFYNNEISEKSEIFDDQFSVERPDGSNFTLKIRSTKLEDSAMYFCASSEDPGAEEQYFGPGTRLTVT.